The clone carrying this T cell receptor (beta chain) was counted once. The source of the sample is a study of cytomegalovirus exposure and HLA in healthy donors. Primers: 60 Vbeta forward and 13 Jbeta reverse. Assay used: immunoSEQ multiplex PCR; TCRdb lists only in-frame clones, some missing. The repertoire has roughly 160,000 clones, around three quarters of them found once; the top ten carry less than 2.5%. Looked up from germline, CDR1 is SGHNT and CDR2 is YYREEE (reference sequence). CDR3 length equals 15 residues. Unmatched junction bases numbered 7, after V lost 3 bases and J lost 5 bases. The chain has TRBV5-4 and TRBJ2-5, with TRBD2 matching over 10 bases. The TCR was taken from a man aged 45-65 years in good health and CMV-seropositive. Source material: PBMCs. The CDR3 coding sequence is TGTGCCAGCAGCTGGTGGACTAGCGGAGGGGAGACCCAGTACTTC. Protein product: CASSWWTSGGETQYF.